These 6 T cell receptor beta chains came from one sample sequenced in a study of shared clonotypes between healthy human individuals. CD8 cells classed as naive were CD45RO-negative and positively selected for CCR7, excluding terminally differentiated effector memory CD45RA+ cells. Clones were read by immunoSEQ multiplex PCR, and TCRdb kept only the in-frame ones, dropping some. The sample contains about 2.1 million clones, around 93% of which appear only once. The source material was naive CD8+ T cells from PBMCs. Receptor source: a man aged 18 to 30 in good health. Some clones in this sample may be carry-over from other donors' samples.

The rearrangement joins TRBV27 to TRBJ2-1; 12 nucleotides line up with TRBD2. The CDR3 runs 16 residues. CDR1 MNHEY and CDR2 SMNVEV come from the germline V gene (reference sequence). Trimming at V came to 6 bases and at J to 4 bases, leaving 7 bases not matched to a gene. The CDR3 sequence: CASSIPGLAGYNEQFF. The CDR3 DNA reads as TGTGCCAGCAGCATACCAGGACTAGCGGGGTACAATGAGCAGTTCTTC.

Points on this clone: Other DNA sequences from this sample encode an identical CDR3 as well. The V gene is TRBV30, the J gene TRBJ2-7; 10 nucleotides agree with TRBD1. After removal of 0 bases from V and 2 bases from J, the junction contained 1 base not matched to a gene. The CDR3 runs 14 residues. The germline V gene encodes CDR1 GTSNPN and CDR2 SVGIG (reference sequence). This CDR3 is CAWSVGTGAYEQYF. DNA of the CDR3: TGTGCCTGGAGTGTAGGGACAGGGGCCTACGAGCAGTACTTC.

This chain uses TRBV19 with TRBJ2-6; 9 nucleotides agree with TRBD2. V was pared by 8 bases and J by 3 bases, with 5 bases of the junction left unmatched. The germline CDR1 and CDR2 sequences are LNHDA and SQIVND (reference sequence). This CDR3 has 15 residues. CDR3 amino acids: CASLAGVDGANVLTF. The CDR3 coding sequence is TGTGCCAGTTTAGCGGGAGTAGATGGGGCCAACGTCCTGACTTTC.

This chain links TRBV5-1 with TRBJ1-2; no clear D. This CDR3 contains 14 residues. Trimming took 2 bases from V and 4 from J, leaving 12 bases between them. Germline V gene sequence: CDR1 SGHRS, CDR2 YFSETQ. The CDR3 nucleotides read TGCGCCAGCAGCTTTGGAGGGCTTGCCTATGGCTACACCTTC. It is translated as CASSFGGLAYGYTF.

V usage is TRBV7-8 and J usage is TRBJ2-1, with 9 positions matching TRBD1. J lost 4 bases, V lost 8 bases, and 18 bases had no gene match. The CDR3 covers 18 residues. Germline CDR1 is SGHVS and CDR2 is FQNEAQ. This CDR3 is CASGLPSSGTGRYNEQFF. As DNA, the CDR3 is TGTGCCAGCGGCCTTCCCTCGTCCGGGACAGGGAGATACAATGAGCAGTTCTTC.

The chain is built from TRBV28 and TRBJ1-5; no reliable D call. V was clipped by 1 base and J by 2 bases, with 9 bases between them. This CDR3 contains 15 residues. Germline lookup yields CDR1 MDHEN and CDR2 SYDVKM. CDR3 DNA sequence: TGTGCCAGCAGTTTATTCATGGGCGGCAATCAGCCCCAGCATTTT. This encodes CASSLFMGGNQPQHF.